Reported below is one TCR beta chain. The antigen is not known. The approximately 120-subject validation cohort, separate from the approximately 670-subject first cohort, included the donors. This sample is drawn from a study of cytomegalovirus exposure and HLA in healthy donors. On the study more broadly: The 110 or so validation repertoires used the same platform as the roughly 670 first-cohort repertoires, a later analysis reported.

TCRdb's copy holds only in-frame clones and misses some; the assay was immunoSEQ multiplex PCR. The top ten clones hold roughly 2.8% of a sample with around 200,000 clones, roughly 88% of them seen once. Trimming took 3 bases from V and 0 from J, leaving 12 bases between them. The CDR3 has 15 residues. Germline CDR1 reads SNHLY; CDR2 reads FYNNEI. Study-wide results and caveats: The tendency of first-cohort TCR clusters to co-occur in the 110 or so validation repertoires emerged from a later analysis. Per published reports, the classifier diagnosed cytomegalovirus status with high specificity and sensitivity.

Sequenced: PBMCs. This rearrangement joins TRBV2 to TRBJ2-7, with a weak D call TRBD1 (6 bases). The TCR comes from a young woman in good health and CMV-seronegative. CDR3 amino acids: CASSERTASSYEQYF. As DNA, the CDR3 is TGTGCCAGCAGTGAGAGGACAGCGAGCTCCTACGAGCAGTACTTC.